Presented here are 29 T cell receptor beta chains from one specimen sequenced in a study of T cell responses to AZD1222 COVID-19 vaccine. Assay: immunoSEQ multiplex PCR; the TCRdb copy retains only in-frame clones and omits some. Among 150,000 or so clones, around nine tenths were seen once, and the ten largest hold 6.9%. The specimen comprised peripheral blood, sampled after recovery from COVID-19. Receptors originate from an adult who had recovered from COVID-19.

CDR3: CASSLGWTDTQYF. The DNA of the CDR3 is TGTGCCAGCAGCTTAGGGTGGACAGATACGCAGTATTTT. The rearrangement joins TRBV7-3 to TRBJ2-3, with D hard to call. In germline, CDR1 is SGHTA, CDR2 FQGTGA. CDR3 length equals 13 residues. V was cut by 2 bases and J by 3 bases, with 6 bases left in between.

CDR3 residues: CASSQERTGSSTNEKLFF. CDR3 DNA sequence: TGCGCCAGCAGCCAAGAGAGGACAGGATCCTCAACTAATGAAAAACTGTTTTTT. V and J are TRBV4-1 and TRBJ1-4; 7 bases match TRBD1. V dropped 0 bases and J dropped 0; count of bases not matched to a gene: 7. The CDR3 sequence is 18 residues long. Germline-derived CDR1 and CDR2 are MGHRA and YSYEKL.

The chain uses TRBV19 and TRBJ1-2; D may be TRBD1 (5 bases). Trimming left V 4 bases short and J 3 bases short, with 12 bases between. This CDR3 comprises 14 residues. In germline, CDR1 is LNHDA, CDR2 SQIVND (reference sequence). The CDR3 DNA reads TGTGCCAGTAGTACGGCAGGGAGGTACTATGGCTACACCTTC. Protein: CASSTAGRYYGYTF.

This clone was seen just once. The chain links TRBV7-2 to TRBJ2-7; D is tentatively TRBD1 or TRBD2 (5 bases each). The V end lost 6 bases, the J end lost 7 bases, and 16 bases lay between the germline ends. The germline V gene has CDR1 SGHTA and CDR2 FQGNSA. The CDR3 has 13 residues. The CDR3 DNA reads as TGTGCCAGCAGTGCCGGGACCCAAAGGGAGCAGTACTTC. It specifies CASSAGTQREQYF.

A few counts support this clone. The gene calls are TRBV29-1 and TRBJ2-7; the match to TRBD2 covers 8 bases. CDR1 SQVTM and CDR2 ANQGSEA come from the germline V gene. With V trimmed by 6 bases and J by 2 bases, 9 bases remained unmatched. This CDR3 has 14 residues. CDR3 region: CSVLSLADTYEQYF. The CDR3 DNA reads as TGCAGCGTCCTGTCACTAGCGGACACCTACGAGCAGTACTTC.

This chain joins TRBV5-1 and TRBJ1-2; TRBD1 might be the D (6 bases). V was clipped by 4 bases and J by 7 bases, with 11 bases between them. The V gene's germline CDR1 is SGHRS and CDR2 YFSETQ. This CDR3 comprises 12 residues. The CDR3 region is CASSLGAGGYTF. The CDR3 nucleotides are TGCGCCAGCAGCCTGGGGGCGGGTGGCTACACCTTC.

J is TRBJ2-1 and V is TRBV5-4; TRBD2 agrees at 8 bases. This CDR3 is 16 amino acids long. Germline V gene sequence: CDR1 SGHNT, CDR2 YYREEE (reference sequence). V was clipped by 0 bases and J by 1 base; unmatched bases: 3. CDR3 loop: CASSLARGGSYNEQFF. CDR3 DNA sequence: TGTGCCAGCAGCTTGGCCCGGGGGGGGTCCTACAATGAGCAGTTCTTC. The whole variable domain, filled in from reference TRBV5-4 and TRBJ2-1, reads ETGVTQSPTHLIKTRGQQVTLRCSSQSGHNTVSWYQQALGQGPQFIFQYYREEENGRGNFPPRFSGLQFPNYSSELNVNALELDDSALYLCASSLARGGSYNEQFFGPGTRLTVL.

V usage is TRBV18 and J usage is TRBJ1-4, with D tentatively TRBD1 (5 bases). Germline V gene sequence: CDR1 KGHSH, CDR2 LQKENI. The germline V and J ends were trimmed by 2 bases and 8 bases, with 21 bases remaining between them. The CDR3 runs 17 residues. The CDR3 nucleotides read TGTGCCAGCTCACCAGCACAGGTTGGCCGTGGCGAGGAAAAACTGTTTTTT. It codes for CASSPAQVGRGEEKLFF. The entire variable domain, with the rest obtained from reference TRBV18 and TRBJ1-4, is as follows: NAGVMQNPRHLVRRRGQEARLRCSPMKGHSHVYWYRQLPEEGLKFMVYLQKENIIDESGMPKERFSAEFPKEGPSILRIQQVVRGDSAAYFCASSPAQVGRGEEKLFFGSGTQLSVL.

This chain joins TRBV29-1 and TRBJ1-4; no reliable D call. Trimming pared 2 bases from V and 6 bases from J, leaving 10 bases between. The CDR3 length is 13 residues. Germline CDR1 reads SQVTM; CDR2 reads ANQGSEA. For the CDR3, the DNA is TGCAGCGTTGAACTGGGAGCGGATGAAAAACTGTTTTTT. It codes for CSVELGADEKLFF.

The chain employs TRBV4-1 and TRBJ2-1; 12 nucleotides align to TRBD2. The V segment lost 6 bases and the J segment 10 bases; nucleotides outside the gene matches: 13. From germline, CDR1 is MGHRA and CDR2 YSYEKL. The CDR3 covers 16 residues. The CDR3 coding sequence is TGCGCCAGCAGACCTGGACTAGCGGGGTCCTCCAGCGAGCAGTTCTTC. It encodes CASRPGLAGSSSEQFF.

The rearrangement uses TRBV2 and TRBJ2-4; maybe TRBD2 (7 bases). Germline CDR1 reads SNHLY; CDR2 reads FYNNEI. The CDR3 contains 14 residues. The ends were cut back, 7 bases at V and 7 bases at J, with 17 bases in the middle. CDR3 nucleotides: TGTGCCAGCATCGGAGGGGGGGCTCGGAACATTCAGTACTTC. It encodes CASIGGGARNIQYF.

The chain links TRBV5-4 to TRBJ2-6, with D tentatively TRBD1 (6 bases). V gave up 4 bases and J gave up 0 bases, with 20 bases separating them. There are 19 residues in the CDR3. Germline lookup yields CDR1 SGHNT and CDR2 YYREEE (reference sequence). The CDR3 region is CASSMDSRGLGSGANVLTF. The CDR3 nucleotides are TGTGCCAGCAGCATGGACAGTCGTGGCCTGGGCTCTGGGGCCAACGTCCTGACTTTC.

The CDR3 here is CASGLATGNTIYF. CDR3 sequence (DNA): TGTGCTAGTGGTTTGGCGACTGGAAACACCATATATTTT. The V and J genes are TRBV12-5 and TRBJ1-3; D is undetermined. Germline V gene data show CDR1 as LGHNT and CDR2 as FRNRAP. This CDR3 region has 13 residues. V was shortened by 1 base and J by 2 bases, with 3 bases between the two germline ends.

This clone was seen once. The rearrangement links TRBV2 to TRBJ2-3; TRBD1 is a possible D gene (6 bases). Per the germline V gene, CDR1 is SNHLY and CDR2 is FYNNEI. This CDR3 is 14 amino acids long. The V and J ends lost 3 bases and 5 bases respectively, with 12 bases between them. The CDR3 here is CASSDRGLGDTQYF. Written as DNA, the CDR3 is TGTGCCAGCAGTGACAGGGGTCTAGGAGATACGCAGTATTTT.

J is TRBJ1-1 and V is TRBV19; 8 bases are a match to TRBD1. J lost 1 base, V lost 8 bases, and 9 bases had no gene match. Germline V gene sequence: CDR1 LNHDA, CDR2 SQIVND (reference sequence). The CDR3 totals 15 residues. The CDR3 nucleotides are TGTGCCAGTCGCACCTCAGGGGGCGGGAACACTGAAGCTTTCTTT. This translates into CASRTSGGGNTEAFF.

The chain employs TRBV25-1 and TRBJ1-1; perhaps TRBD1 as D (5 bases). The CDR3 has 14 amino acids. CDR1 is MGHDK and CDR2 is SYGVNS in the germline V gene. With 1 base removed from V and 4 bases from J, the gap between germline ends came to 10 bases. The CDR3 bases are TGTGCCAGCAGTGAATCTGGCAGGGCCACTGAAGCTTTCTTT. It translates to CASSESGRATEAFF.

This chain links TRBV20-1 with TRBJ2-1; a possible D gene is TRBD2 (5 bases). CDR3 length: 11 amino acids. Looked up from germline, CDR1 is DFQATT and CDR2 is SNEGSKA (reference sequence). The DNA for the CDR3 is TGCAGAGTGCTAGCTGCCGGTGGTGAGTTCTTC. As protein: CRVLAAGGEFF.

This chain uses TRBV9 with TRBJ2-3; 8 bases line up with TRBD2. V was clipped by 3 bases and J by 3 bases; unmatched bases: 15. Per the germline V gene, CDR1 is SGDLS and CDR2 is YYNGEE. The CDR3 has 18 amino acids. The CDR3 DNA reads TGTGCCAGCAGCGGGCCCAGCGGGGGCCCCGGTGGGACAGATACGCAGTATTTT. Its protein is CASSGPSGGPGGTDTQYF.

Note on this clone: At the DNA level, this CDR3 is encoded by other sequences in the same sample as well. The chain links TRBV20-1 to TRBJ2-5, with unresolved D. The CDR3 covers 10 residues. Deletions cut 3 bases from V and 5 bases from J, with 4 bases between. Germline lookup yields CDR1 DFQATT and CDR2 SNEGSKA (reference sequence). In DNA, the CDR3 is TGCAGTGCTAGTTCGGAGACCCAGTACTTC. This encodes CSASSETQYF.

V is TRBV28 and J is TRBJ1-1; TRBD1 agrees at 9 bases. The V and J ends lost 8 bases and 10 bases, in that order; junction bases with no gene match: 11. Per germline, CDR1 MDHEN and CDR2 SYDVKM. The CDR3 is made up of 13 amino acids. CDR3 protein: CASESQGASGAFF. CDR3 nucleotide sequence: TGTGCCAGCGAATCACAGGGGGCGTCTGGAGCTTTCTTT.

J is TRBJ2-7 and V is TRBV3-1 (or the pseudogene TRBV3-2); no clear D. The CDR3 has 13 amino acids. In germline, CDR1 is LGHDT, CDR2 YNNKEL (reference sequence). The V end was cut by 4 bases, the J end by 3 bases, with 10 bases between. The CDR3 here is CASSPTTDYEQYF. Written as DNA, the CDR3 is TGTGCCAGCAGCCCGACCACCGACTACGAGCAGTACTTC.

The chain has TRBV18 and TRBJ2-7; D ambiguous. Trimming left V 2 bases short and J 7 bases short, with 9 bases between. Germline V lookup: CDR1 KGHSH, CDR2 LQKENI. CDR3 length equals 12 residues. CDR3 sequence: CASSPNSREQYF. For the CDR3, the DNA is TGTGCCAGCTCACCAAACTCAAGGGAGCAGTACTTC.

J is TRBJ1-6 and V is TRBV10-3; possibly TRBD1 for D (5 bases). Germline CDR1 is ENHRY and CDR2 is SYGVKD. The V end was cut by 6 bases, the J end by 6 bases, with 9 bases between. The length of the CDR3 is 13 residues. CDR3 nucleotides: TGTGCCATCAGGGGGGACCTTAATTCACCCCTCCACTTT. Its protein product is CAIRGDLNSPLHF.

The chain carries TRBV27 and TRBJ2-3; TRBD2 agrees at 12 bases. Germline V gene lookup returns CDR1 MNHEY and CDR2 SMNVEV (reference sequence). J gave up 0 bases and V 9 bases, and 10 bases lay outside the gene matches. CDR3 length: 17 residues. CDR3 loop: CASSGLAGLSSTDTQYF. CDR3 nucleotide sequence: TGTGCCAGTAGCGGACTAGCGGGGCTATCTAGCACAGATACGCAGTATTTT.

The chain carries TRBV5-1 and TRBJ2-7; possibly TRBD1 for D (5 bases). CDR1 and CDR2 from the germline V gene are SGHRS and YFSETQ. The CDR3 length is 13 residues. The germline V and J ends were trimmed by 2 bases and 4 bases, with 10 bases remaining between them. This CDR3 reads CASSLARAYEQYF. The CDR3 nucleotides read TGCGCCAGCAGCTTAGCCAGGGCTTACGAGCAGTACTTC.

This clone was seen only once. CDR3 region: CASSLGGAGEQFF. CDR3 sequence (DNA): TGTGCCAGCAGCTTAGGGGGCGCCGGTGAGCAGTTCTTC. The chain recombines TRBV7-9 with TRBJ2-1; D is possibly TRBD1 (5 bases). This CDR3 comprises 13 residues. Germline CDR1 is SEHNR and CDR2 is FQNEAQ (reference sequence). The V and J ends lost 1 base and 9 bases respectively, with 10 bases between them.

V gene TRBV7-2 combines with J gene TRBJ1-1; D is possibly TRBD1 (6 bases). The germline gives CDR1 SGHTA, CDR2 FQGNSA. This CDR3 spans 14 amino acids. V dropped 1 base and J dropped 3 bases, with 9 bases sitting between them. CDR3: CASSLVYRDTEAFF. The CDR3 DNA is TGTGCCAGCAGCTTAGTGTACAGGGACACTGAAGCTTTCTTT.

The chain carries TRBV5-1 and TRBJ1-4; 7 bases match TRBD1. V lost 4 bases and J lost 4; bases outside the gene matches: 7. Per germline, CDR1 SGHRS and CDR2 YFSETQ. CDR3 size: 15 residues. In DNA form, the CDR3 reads TGCGCCAGCAGCCTGGACAGGAAAATTAATGAAAAACTGTTTTTT. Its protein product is CASSLDRKINEKLFF.

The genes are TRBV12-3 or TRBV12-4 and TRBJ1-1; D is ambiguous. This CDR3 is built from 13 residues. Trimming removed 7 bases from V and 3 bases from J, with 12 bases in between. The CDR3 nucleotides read TGTGCCAGCACCATCCTTAGGGACACTGAAGCTTTCTTT. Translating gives CASTILRDTEAFF.